The 14 T cell receptor beta chains below were found in one sample sequenced in a study of blood T cells in healthy people across ages. It was with a sample-barcoded 5' primer and a J-beta primer mix that a second PCR of about 6 to 12 cycles was run. TCRdb redid the calling of the 5' RACE reads with MiXCR, one entry per CDR3 protein. The data contain 1,300,000 or so distinct CDR3 sequences, around 55% of them seen just once; the ten biggest clones take up roughly 7%. Sequencing was done on a sample of blood. The source is a man aged 18 to 30 in good health.

This clonotype was counted only a few times. This chain uses TRBV29-1 with TRBJ2-1; 9 bases agree with TRBD1. The V gene's germline CDR1 is SQVTM and CDR2 ANQGSEA. The CDR3 is made up of 16 amino acids. J was trimmed by 3 bases and V by 1 base; bases with no gene match: 7. The CDR3 protein is CSVEAPDRGNYNEQFF. The CDR3 nucleotides are TGCAGCGTTGAAGCACCAGACAGGGGGAACTACAATGAGCAGTTCTTC.

This clonotype was detected only a few times. The chain combines TRBV29-1 with TRBJ2-5; 7 bases are shared with TRBD1. Germline loops: CDR1 SQVTM, CDR2 ANQGSEA. V lost 4 bases and J lost 11; bases outside the gene matches: 13. The CDR3 loop spans 13 amino acids. The CDR3 here is CSVARQGMREQYF. In DNA form, the CDR3 reads TGCAGCGTTGCCAGACAGGGTATGAGGGAGCAGTACTTC.

This clonotype was seen a handful of times. The chain employs TRBV9 and TRBJ1-6; the D gene is possibly TRBD1 (6 bases). Trimming took 0 bases from V and 8 from J, leaving 12 bases between them. Germline-derived CDR1 and CDR2 are SGDLS and YYNGEE. The CDR3 is made up of 15 amino acids. The CDR3 DNA follows: TGTGCCAGCAGCGTAGAAGCCGGGGGGCATTCACCCCTCCACTTT. Protein product: CASSVEAGGHSPLHF.

The table lists this clonotype with a count of one. The V call is TRBV29-1, the J call TRBJ2-7; the match to TRBD1 covers 9 bases. From germline, CDR1 is SQVTM and CDR2 ANQGSEA. The CDR3 totals 14 residues. V dropped 6 bases and J dropped 4; count of bases not matched to a gene: 10. For the CDR3, the DNA is TGCAGCGTCACGAACCCGGGACAGGGATACGAGCAGTACTTC. Amino acids: CSVTNPGQGYEQYF.

This clonotype appeared a few times. The genes are TRBV25-1 and TRBJ2-7; TRBD2 aligns across 10 bases. With V trimmed by 7 bases and J by 2 bases, 5 bases remained unmatched. The CDR3 runs 14 residues. Germline V gives CDR1 MGHDK, CDR2 SYGVNS. This CDR3 reads CASTSGRAPYEQYF. Here the CDR3 DNA reads TGTGCCAGCACGAGCGGGAGGGCCCCCTACGAGCAGTACTTC.

This clonotype was counted only a few times. The rearrangement uses TRBV7-2 and TRBJ2-3, with D possibly matching TRBD2 (5 bases). Per germline, CDR1 SGHTA and CDR2 FQGNSA. This CDR3 has 16 amino acids. V was trimmed by 1 base and J by 1 base, leaving 12 bases between them. CDR3: CASSLVVGAGTDTQYF. The CDR3, as DNA: TGTGCCAGCAGCTTAGTGGTGGGAGCGGGCACAGATACGCAGTATTTT.

The chain links TRBV4-1 to TRBJ2-7, with 9 bases aligning to TRBD1. This CDR3 region has 16 residues. The germline gives CDR1 MGHRA, CDR2 YSYEKL. The V and J ends lost 1 base and 4 bases, in that order; junction bases with no gene match: 8. CDR3 nucleotides: TGCGCCAGCAGCCAAGCCCTAGGGACAGGGTCATACGAGCAGTACTTC. Its translation: CASSQALGTGSYEQYF.

This clonotype was counted once. The V gene is TRBV4-1, the J gene TRBJ2-7; D is unresolved. The V end lost 2 bases, the J end lost 3 bases, and 14 bases lay between the germline ends. CDR1 and CDR2 (germline): MGHRA, YSYEKL. The CDR3 runs to 15 residues. CDR3 protein: CASSQRALSDYEQYF. CDR3 nucleotides: TGCGCCAGCAGCCAACGAGCTCTATCCGACTACGAGCAGTACTTC.

This clonotype was observed a few times. The chain links TRBV7-9 to TRBJ1-1, with unresolved D. The germline V gene encodes CDR1 SEHNR and CDR2 FQNEAQ (reference sequence). The CDR3 totals 13 residues. Trimming removed 4 bases from V and 1 base from J, with 7 bases in between. The CDR3 is CASSSPPNTEAFF. In nucleotides, the CDR3 is TGTGCCAGCAGCTCCCCACCGAACACTGAAGCTTTCTTT.

The count of this clonotype is one. The chain employs TRBV20-1 and TRBJ2-1; D possibly corresponds to TRBD2 (5 bases). The CDR3 totals 15 residues. V was cut by 0 bases and J by 9 bases, with 18 bases left in between. In germline, CDR1 is DFQATT, CDR2 SNEGSKA (reference sequence). CDR3 DNA: TGCAGTGCTAGAGATAAAGAGACTACAGTAGGTGAGCAGTTCTTC. Encoded protein: CSARDKETTVGEQFF.

V gene TRBV3-1 combines with J gene TRBJ2-7, with D maybe TRBD1 (6 bases). There are 16 residues in the CDR3. Germline V gene data show CDR1 as LGHDT and CDR2 as YNNKEL (reference sequence). Trimming left V 4 bases short and J 1 base short, with 17 bases between. The CDR3 sequence: CASSRSGRGSSYEQYF. The CDR3 DNA reads TGTGCCAGCAGCCGAAGCGGCAGGGGTTCGTCCTACGAGCAGTACTTC.

This clonotype has just a few counts. This chain links TRBV15 with TRBJ1-1; D unclear. Germline CDR1 is LNHNV and CDR2 is YYDKDF (reference sequence). This CDR3 comprises 13 residues. The V end was cut by 0 bases, the J end by 8 bases, with 10 bases between. The CDR3 loop is CATSRDRGDEAFF. The CDR3 DNA reads TGTGCCACCAGCAGAGATCGGGGAGACGAAGCTTTCTTT.

The chain carries TRBV27 and TRBJ2-7, with 10 nucleotides matching TRBD2. The CDR3 totals 15 residues. With V trimmed by 6 bases and J by 6 bases, 11 bases remained unmatched. CDR1 MNHEY and CDR2 SMNVEV come from the germline V gene (reference sequence). The chain's CDR3 is CASSPSKRGGGEQYF. For the CDR3, the DNA is TGTGCCAGCAGCCCATCGAAGCGGGGGGGCGGCGAGCAGTACTTC.

V and J are TRBV21-1 and TRBJ2-1; the table gives TRBD1 as D, unverified against the DNA. TRBV21-1 is given as a pseudogene. The CDR3 covers 13 residues. The CDR3 DNA sequence: TGTGCCAGCAGGGGGAGGGACAGGGCTGAGCAGTTCTTC. It codes for CASRGRDRAEQFF.